This T cell receptor beta chain is drawn from a study of T cells after yellow fever vaccination. This clonotype has ten or more counts. TCRdb independently ran MiXCR on the 5' RACE reads; one entry per CDR3 protein. The sample holds about 360,000 distinct CDR3 sequences; approximately 6% are singletons and the top ten take approximately 16%. With 1 base clipped from V and 5 bases from J, the junction kept 4 bases outside the gene matches. Germline V gene sequence: CDR1 DFQATT, CDR2 SNEGSKA (reference sequence). The CDR3 length is 15 residues. The specimen was PBMCs, collected 5 days after the yellow fever booster vaccination. This TCR came from a young man who received the YFV17D yellow fever vaccine. This chain connects TRBV20-1 to TRBJ2-2; 10 bases are a match to TRBD2. CDR3 nucleotide sequence: TGCAGTGCTAGAGTTGCAGCGGGAGGGACCGGGGAGCTGTTTTTT. Translated: CSARVAAGGTGELFF.